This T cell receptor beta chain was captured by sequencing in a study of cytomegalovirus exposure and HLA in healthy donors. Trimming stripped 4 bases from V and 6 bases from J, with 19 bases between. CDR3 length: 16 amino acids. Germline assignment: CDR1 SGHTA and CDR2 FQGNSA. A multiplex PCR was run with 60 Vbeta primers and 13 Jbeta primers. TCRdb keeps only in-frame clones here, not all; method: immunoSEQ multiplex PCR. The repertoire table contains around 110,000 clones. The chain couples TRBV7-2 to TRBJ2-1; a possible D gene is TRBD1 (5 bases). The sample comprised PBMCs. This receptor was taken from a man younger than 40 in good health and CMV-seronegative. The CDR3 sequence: CASSYQGFSLGNEQFF. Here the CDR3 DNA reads TGTGCCAGCAGCTACCAGGGATTCTCTTTGGGCAATGAGCAGTTCTTC.